These 14 T cell receptor beta chains were sequenced from one sample in a study of CD8 T cells in ankylosing spondylitis. General study results and limits: The study identified a TCR beta motif of under 10 highly homologous variants that appeared characteristic of ankylosing spondylitis blood.

TCRdb redid the calling of the 5' RACE reads with MiXCR, one entry per CDR3 protein. The repertoire has hundreds of thousands of distinct CDR3 sequences, more than 25% of them found once; the top ten carry 0.89%. These TCRs are of unknown antigen specificity. Specimen: blood, either unsorted or a sorted T cell fraction (not recorded which). The receptors were gathered from a male donor with ankylosing spondylitis.

This clonotype was found a few times. This chain connects TRBV11-2 to TRBJ2-4; D remains ambiguous. V was shortened by 1 base and J by 7 bases, with 11 bases between the two germline ends. The CDR3 consists of 14 residues. The germline CDR1 and CDR2 sequences are SGHAT and FQNNGV. The CDR3 sequence: CASSLVGSPNIQYF. CDR3 bases: TGTGCCAGCAGCTTAGTCGGGTCCCCGAACATTCAGTACTTC.

This chain connects TRBV30 to TRBJ1-5; TRBD1 aligns across 8 bases. With V trimmed by 5 bases and J by 6 bases, 6 bases remained unmatched. The germline V gene encodes CDR1 GTSNPN and CDR2 SVGIG (reference sequence). The length of the CDR3 is 13 residues. CDR3 residues: CAWAPRGLQPQHF. The CDR3 nucleotides are TGTGCCTGGGCACCCAGGGGGCTTCAGCCCCAGCATTTT. Full variable domain (outside the CDR3, taken from reference TRBV30 and TRBJ1-5): SQTIHQWPATLVQPVGSPLSLECTVEGTSNPNLYWYRQAAGRGLQLLFYSVGIGQISSEVPQNLSASRPQDRQFILSSKKLLLSDSGFYLCAWAPRGLQPQHFGDGTRLSIL.

CDR3 protein: CASSEGIERYYEQYV. The CDR3 nucleotides read TGTGCCAGCAGTGAAGGCATCGAGCGGTACTACGAGCAGTACGTC. J is TRBJ2-7 and V is TRBV6-1; D is possibly TRBD2 (5 bases). Trimming stripped 1 base from V and 3 bases from J, with 13 bases between. Germline V gene data show CDR1 as MNHNS and CDR2 as SASEGT. The CDR3 consists of 15 residues.

The V gene is TRBV9, the J gene TRBJ2-2; D tentatively reads TRBD1 or TRBD2 (6 bases each). The CDR3 extends over 14 amino acids. Trimming took off 10 bases at V and 0 bases at J, with 13 bases between the two ends. Germline values: CDR1 SGDLS, CDR2 YYNGEE. CDR3 loop: CAGGQGSNTGELFF. As DNA, the CDR3 is TGTGCCGGGGGGCAGGGCTCGAACACCGGGGAGCTGTTTTTT. Using reference TRBV9 and TRBJ2-2 for the parts outside the CDR3, the full variable domain is DSGVTQTPKHLITATGQRVTLRCSPRSGDLSVYWYQQSLDQGLQFLIQYYNGEERAKGNILERFSAQQFPDLHSELNLSSLELGDSALYFCAGGQGSNTGELFFGEGSRLTVL.

This clonotype was detected once. The chain has TRBV6-1 and TRBJ2-7, with D perhaps assigned TRBD1 or TRBD2 (5 bases each). CDR1 and CDR2 from the germline V gene are MNHNS and SASEGT. The CDR3 is made up of 14 amino acids. The V end was cut by 8 bases, the J end by 2 bases, with 16 bases between. The CDR3 spells CASRRDGQTYEQYV. Written as DNA, the CDR3 is TGTGCCAGCCGCCGGGACGGGCAAACCTACGAGCAGTACGTC.

The V and J genes are TRBV10-1 and TRBJ2-5; the match to TRBD1 covers 10 bases. The CDR3 runs 17 residues. Unmatched junction bases numbered 11, after V lost 3 bases and J lost 4 bases. Germline assignment: CDR1 WNHNN and CDR2 SYGVQD (reference sequence). CDR3: CASSEGATGGGGETQYF. The CDR3 nucleotides are TGCGCCAGCAGTGAAGGAGCGACAGGGGGCGGCGGAGAGACCCAGTACTTC.

This rearrangement joins TRBV10-3 to TRBJ1-1, with a possible D match to TRBD1 (5 bases). The CDR3 consists of 13 residues. Germline V gene sequence: CDR1 ENHRY, CDR2 SYGVKD. V lost 5 bases and J lost 5, with 12 bases in between. CDR3 sequence (DNA): TGTGCCATCAGTTACGGGGCTGGGACTGAAGCTTTCTTT. This gives the protein CAISYGAGTEAFF.

The rearrangement uses TRBV20-1 and TRBJ1-1, with D perhaps matching TRBD1 (5 bases). The germline CDR1 and CDR2 sequences are DFQATT and SNEGSKA (reference sequence). The V end lost 0 bases, the J end lost 8 bases, and 10 bases lay between the germline ends. The CDR3 totals 12 residues. The CDR3 DNA reads TGCAGTGCTAGAGATCAACGGGACGAAGCTTTCTTT. Protein sequence: CSARDQRDEAFF.

The chain couples TRBV5-1 to TRBJ2-1; D not resolved. The CDR3 is 13 residues long. V lost 0 bases, J lost 10 bases, and 11 bases lay in between. Germline values: CDR1 SGHRS, CDR2 YFSETQ. CDR3 protein: CASSLARIQEQFF. The DNA for the CDR3 is TGCGCCAGCAGCTTGGCACGGATACAAGAGCAGTTCTTC.

This clonotype was seen many times. The chain links TRBV4-2 to TRBJ2-1; maybe TRBD2 (5 bases). Deletions cut 0 bases from V and 10 bases from J, with 13 bases between. The germline gives CDR1 LGHNA, CDR2 YNFKEQ. The CDR3 has 14 amino acids. The CDR3 nucleotides read TGTGCCAGCAGCCAAGATGGGAGCGGCCGGGAGCAGTTCTTC. Translated, it gives CASSQDGSGREQFF.

This clonotype was found a few times. The V and J genes are TRBV5-1 and TRBJ2-2; the D is unclear. The length of the CDR3 is 11 residues. The V gene's germline CDR1 is SGHRS and CDR2 YFSETQ. V was shortened by 5 bases and J by 6 bases, with 5 bases between the two germline ends. CDR3 sequence reads: CASRWSGELFF. The DNA of the CDR3 is TGCGCCAGCAGGTGGTCCGGGGAGCTGTTTTTT.

This clonotype was detected a few times. The chain recombines TRBV12-3 or TRBV12-4 with TRBJ2-1, with TRBD2 identical over 9 bases. The V and J ends lost 5 bases and 7 bases, in that order; junction bases with no gene match: 9. CDR3 length: 15 amino acids. This CDR3 reads CASSPPDSGRNEQFF. DNA of the CDR3: TGTGCCAGCAGTCCCCCCGATAGCGGGAGAAATGAGCAGTTCTTC.

This clonotype has only a few counts. The rearrangement links TRBV5-1 to TRBJ2-7; 12 bases line up with TRBD2. The CDR3 covers 17 residues. Germline V CDR1 and CDR2: SGHRS, YFSETQ. Losses at the gene ends were 2 bases for V and 0 bases for J; bases not matched to a gene: 6. CDR3 coding DNA: TGCGCCAGCAGCTTACGGACTAGCGGGGAAACCTCCTACGAGCAGTACTTC. It specifies CASSLRTSGETSYEQYF.

CDR3: CASSLGGEGYTEAFF. CDR3 nucleotide sequence: TGTGCCAGCAGCTTAGGGGGGGAAGGGTACACTGAAGCTTTCTTT. This chain joins TRBV7-6 and TRBJ1-1; D may be TRBD1 (5 bases). V was shortened by 1 base and J by 3 bases, with 12 bases between the two germline ends. This CDR3 comprises 15 residues. Germline CDR1 is SGHVS and CDR2 is FNYEAQ. Filled out from reference TRBV7-6 and TRBJ1-1, the complete variable domain reads GAGVSQSPRYKVTKRGQDVALRCDPISGHVSLYWYRQALGQGPEFLTYFNYEAQQDKSGLPNDRFSAERPEGSISTLTIQRTEQRDSAMYRCASSLGGEGYTEAFFGQGTRLTVV.